Sequencing of this TCR beta chain was carried out in a study of cytomegalovirus exposure and HLA in healthy donors. The overall study: The same platform as the approximately 670 first-cohort repertoires was used for the 100 to 150 validation repertoires, a later analysis reported. Study results and caveats: A list of more than 150 TCR beta chains associated with cytomegalovirus was given. In vitro testing confirmed a few CMV-associated chains as specific for CMV antigens.

Only in-frame clones appear in the TCRdb table, and some are missing; sequencing was by immunoSEQ multiplex PCR. The sample has roughly 150,000 clones; approximately 82% are singletons. Comment on this clone: Antigen: not known.

The donors were part of the validation cohort of 95 to 150 subjects. That cohort was separate from the first cohort, which comprised 550 to 750 subjects. The CDR3 loop spans 15 amino acids. Germline lookup yields CDR1 WNHNN and CDR2 SYGVQD (reference sequence). Deletions cut 0 bases from V and 7 bases from J, with 13 bases between. The sequencing input was PBMCs. The receptor was derived from a man aged 30 to 39 in good health and CMV-seropositive. The V call is TRBV10-1, the J call TRBJ2-1; no clear D. Here the CDR3 reads CASSESSPGINEQFF. The CDR3 DNA reads as TGCGCCAGCAGTGAGTCCTCTCCAGGAATAAATGAGCAGTTCTTC.